The sequence of this T cell receptor (beta chain) was determined in a study of blood T cell repertoires in COVID-19. Study overall: The cDNA or gDNA used as material had been derived from T cells, B-cell-depleted T cells, or PBMCs.

TCRdb's copy holds only in-frame clones and misses some; the assay was immunoSEQ multiplex PCR. The sample includes 250,000 to 350,000 clones, around nine tenths seen only once; the top ten take less than 1%. CDR3 length equals 14 residues. Deletions cut 3 bases from V and 0 bases from J, with 6 bases between. The germline V gene encodes CDR1 SGDLS and CDR2 YYNGEE. Sequences were obtained from peripheral blood. This receptor was identified in a woman aged 40 to 50 who had recovered from COVID-19. The J gene is TRBJ1-4, the V gene TRBV9; D gene unclear. This chain's CDR3 is CASSESATNEKLFF. CDR3 in DNA: TGTGCCAGCAGCGAGAGTGCAACTAATGAAAAACTGTTTTTT.